This TCR beta chain derives from a study of CXCR3-negative and CXCR3-positive naive CD8 T cells. Study outcomes and limitations: The study found more hydrophobic TRB CDR3s in CXCR3-positive naive cells than in CXCR3-negative naive cells.

About this clonotype itself: The antigen remains undetermined.

CDR1 is DFQATT and CDR2 is SNEGSKA in the germline V gene (reference sequence). The CDR3 has 15 amino acids. The authors made the TRB cDNA libraries by 5' RACE using UMI labels. For each CDR3 protein, TCRdb gives one entry from its re-call of the 5' RACE reads, without DNA. The sample's table shows some 120,000 distinct CDR3 sequences. The sample comprised naive CXCR3+ CD8+ T cells from blood. Subset: CD45RO-CCR7+CD27+CD95- naive CD8+ T cells expressing CXCR3 (TNR3+). This TCR came from a human donor in good health. Some clones in this sample may be carry-over from other donors' samples. The chain uses TRBV20-1 and TRBJ2-7. The CDR3 region is CSARAWTGESYEQYF.